Following are 27 T cell receptor beta chains from one sample sequenced in a study of T-cell reconstitution after alpha-beta-depleted transplantation in children. Using unique molecular identifiers, the investigators prepared the TCRbeta library. TCRdb re-called the PCR reads through MiXCR, storing one row per CDR3 protein. The profile covers hundreds of thousands of distinct CDR3 sequences, with about a sixth appearing a single time and around 30% taken by the ten largest. The sequenced sample was PBMCs, mostly from graft donor cells, obtained 360 days after TCRalphabeta/CD19-depleted stem cell transplant. These receptors were taken from a boy under two years old who had a stem cell transplant for Wiskott-Aldrich syndrome, so the T cells may come from the graft donor.

The chain links TRBV5-1 to TRBJ2-3; 7 nucleotides align to TRBD1. There are 13 residues in the CDR3. The trim removed 7 bases at V and 4 bases at J, leaving 6 bases unmatched. Germline loops: CDR1 SGHRS, CDR2 YFSETQ. The CDR3 region is CASRQGTADTQYF. The CDR3 DNA sequence: TGCGCCAGCCGACAGGGTACGGCAGATACGCAGTATTTT.

This clonotype was seen repeatedly, ten times or more. The V and J genes are TRBV12-3 or TRBV12-4 and TRBJ2-2; 10 bases agree with TRBD2. The CDR3 runs 16 residues. The trim removed 5 bases at V and 3 bases at J, leaving 6 bases unmatched. The CDR3 here is CASSRASGGHTGELFF. The DNA of the CDR3 is TGTGCCAGCAGTCGAGCTAGCGGGGGTCACACCGGGGAGCTGTTTTTT.

This clonotype appeared a few times. The V and J genes are TRBV10-3 and TRBJ2-3, with a tentative D call TRBD2 (7 bases). Looked up from germline, CDR1 is ENHRY and CDR2 is SYGVKD. The V gene lost 3 bases and the J gene lost 4 bases, with 11 bases spanning the gap. The CDR3 runs to 14 residues. The DNA for the CDR3 is TGTGCCATCAGTGAAGGGGGGGGCCCAGATACGCAGTATTTT. Protein: CAISEGGGPDTQYF.

This chain uses TRBV20-1 with TRBJ1-2, with D perhaps matching TRBD1 (5 bases). The CDR3 has 13 amino acids. The germline V gene encodes CDR1 DFQATT and CDR2 SNEGSKA (reference sequence). Trimming pared 2 bases from V and 0 bases from J, leaving 7 bases between. CDR3 protein: CSARPQANYGYTF. The CDR3 DNA sequence: TGCAGTGCTAGACCACAGGCTAACTATGGCTACACCTTC.

This rearrangement joins TRBV20-1 to TRBJ2-3; 9 nucleotides match TRBD2. V lost 3 bases, J lost 2 bases, and 6 bases stayed unmatched. This CDR3 has 15 amino acids. Germline CDR1 and CDR2: DFQATT and SNEGSKA (reference sequence). CDR3 in amino acids: CSASPSGDPTDTQYF. In DNA, the CDR3 is TGCAGTGCTAGTCCTAGCGGGGATCCCACAGATACGCAGTATTTT.

This clonotype appeared a few times. The chain recombines TRBV10-3 with TRBJ2-2, with D possibly being TRBD1 (5 bases). The germline V and J ends were trimmed by 7 bases and 1 base, with 10 bases remaining between them. The CDR3 contains 14 residues. Germline CDR1 reads ENHRY; CDR2 reads SYGVKD. The CDR3 nucleotides read TGTGCCATCAATCGCAGGGAGAACACCGGGGAGCTGTTTTTT. It translates to CAINRRENTGELFF.

This clonotype has only a few counts. V is TRBV5-4 and J is TRBJ2-2; D is perhaps TRBD1 (5 bases). Trimming took off 2 bases at V and 4 bases at J, with 9 bases between the two ends. CDR3 length: 14 residues. Germline V gives CDR1 SGHNT, CDR2 YYREEE (reference sequence). The DNA of the CDR3 is TGTGCCAGCAGCTTACGTCAGGGCACCGGGGAGCTGTTTTTT. Translating gives CASSLRQGTGELFF.

Only a few counts were recorded for this clonotype. The CDR3 DNA reads TGTGCCAGCAGTGTGGGGTTCATGAACACTGAAGCTTTCTTT. This sequence encodes CASSVGFMNTEAFF. V gene TRBV6-1 combines with J gene TRBJ1-1; D unresolved. Looked up from germline, CDR1 is MNHNS and CDR2 is SASEGT. Trimming removed 4 bases at V and 0 bases at J, with 9 bases between. CDR3 length equals 14 residues.

V gene TRBV6-5 combines with J gene TRBJ2-1, with TRBD2 matching over 9 bases. The germline V gene encodes CDR1 MNHEY and CDR2 SVGAGI. CDR3 length: 11 residues. V lost 8 bases to trimming and J lost 15 bases; unmatched junction nucleotides: 8. In DNA form, the CDR3 reads TGTGCCAGCGGATCAAGCGGGAGGTGGTTCTTC. As protein: CASGSSGRWFF.

This clonotype showed up just a few times. The genes are TRBV7-6 and TRBJ1-1, with a weak D call TRBD1 (6 bases). Germline CDR1 is SGHVS and CDR2 is FNYEAQ. This CDR3 comprises 17 residues. Deletions cut 1 base from V and 4 bases from J, with 19 bases between. CDR3 in amino acids: CASSLVGRGARGTEAFF. DNA of the CDR3: TGTGCCAGCAGCTTAGTGGGGCGGGGGGCGCGGGGCACTGAAGCTTTCTTT. The full variable domain, completed using reference TRBV7-6 and TRBJ1-1, is GAGVSQSPRYKVTKRGQDVALRCDPISGHVSLYWYRQALGQGPEFLTYFNYEAQQDKSGLPNDRFSAERPEGSISTLTIQRTEQRDSAMYRCASSLVGRGARGTEAFFGQGTRLTVV.

The rearrangement links TRBV11-1 to TRBJ2-3, with TRBD1 as a possible D gene (6 bases). The CDR3 is made up of 15 amino acids. CDR1 is SGHAT and CDR2 is FQDESV in the germline V gene (reference sequence). The V end was cut by 6 bases, the J end by 1 base, with 14 bases between. DNA for the CDR3: TGTGCCAGCAGTACACAGGGAAAGGGCACAGATACGCAGTATTTT. Translated: CASSTQGKGTDTQYF. The full variable domain, completed using reference TRBV11-1 and TRBJ2-3, is EAEVAQSPRYKITEKSQAVAFWCDPISGHATLYWYRQILGQGPELLVQFQDESVVDDSQLPKDRFSAERLKGVDSTLKIQPAELGDSAMYLCASSTQGKGTDTQYFGPGTRLTVL.

This clonotype was seen only a few times. The chain joins TRBV10-3 to TRBJ2-7; D might be TRBD2 (7 bases). Germline lookup yields CDR1 ENHRY and CDR2 SYGVKD. The CDR3 sequence is 19 residues long. The V end lost 0 bases, the J end lost 0 bases, and 21 bases lay between the germline ends. The CDR3 sequence is CAISESGGLAAPHSYEQYF. The CDR3 DNA sequence: TGTGCCATCAGTGAGTCGGGGGGGCTAGCGGCCCCCCACTCCTACGAGCAGTACTTC.

This clonotype has just a few counts. J is TRBJ2-1 and V is TRBV5-5; 7 nucleotides agree with TRBD2. The germline CDR1 and CDR2 sequences are SGHKS and YYEKEE (reference sequence). V trimming: 3 bases; J trimming: 8 bases; junction bases outside the gene matches: 2. This CDR3 has 12 residues. In nucleotides, the CDR3 is TGTGCCAGCAGCTCGACTAGCTATGAGCAGTTCTTC. The encoded protein is CASSSTSYEQFF.

The chain couples TRBV11-2 to TRBJ1-6; D might be TRBD1 (5 bases). V lost 0 bases and J lost 8, with 11 bases in between. This CDR3 comprises 15 residues. Germline V CDR1 and CDR2: SGHAT, FQNNGV. CDR3 sequence reads: CASSLDSKGYSPLHF. The CDR3, as DNA: TGTGCCAGCAGCTTAGATTCGAAGGGGTATTCACCCCTCCACTTT.

This clonotype was observed a few times. The chain carries TRBV7-9 and TRBJ1-3, with D unclear. In germline, CDR1 is SEHNR, CDR2 FQNEAQ (reference sequence). V shed 5 bases and J shed 0 bases, with 8 bases lying between them. The CDR3 covers 14 residues. Here the CDR3 DNA reads TGTGCCAGCAGCCCCAATCTCTCTGGAAACACCATATATTTT. Translating gives CASSPNLSGNTIYF.

This clonotype was counted only a few times. The genes are TRBV4-3 and TRBJ2-4, with D hard to call. Germline V gene sequence: CDR1 LGHNA, CDR2 YSLEER. The CDR3 is 16 residues long. Trimming removed 0 bases at V and 5 bases at J, with 14 bases between. The CDR3 is CASSQDTASGQNIQYF. Here the CDR3 DNA reads TGCGCCAGCAGCCAAGATACGGCTAGTGGGCAAAACATTCAGTACTTC.

The sample holds many counts of this clonotype. The chain joins TRBV15 to TRBJ1-1; D not certain. Germline CDR1 LNHNV, CDR2 YYDKDF (reference sequence). V lost 9 bases, J lost 3 bases, and 17 bases lay in between. CDR3 length equals 14 residues. The CDR3, as DNA: TGTGCCACATCGACCTGGACGAGGGACACTGAAGCTTTCTTT. Amino acid sequence: CATSTWTRDTEAFF.

This clonotype has a handful of counts. This sequence joins TRBV11-2 and TRBJ2-2, with D tentatively TRBD1 (6 bases). V was pared by 1 base and J by 3 bases, with 12 bases between. This CDR3 spans 16 amino acids. CDR1 is SGHAT, CDR2 FQNNGV, per germline. In DNA, the CDR3 is TGTGCCAGCAGCTTAGGGATAAGACAGGACACCGGGGAGCTGTTTTTT. As protein: CASSLGIRQDTGELFF.

This clonotype was picked up a small number of times. This chain uses TRBV29-1 with TRBJ2-1; the match to TRBD2 covers 7 bases. Looked up from germline, CDR1 is SQVTM and CDR2 is ANQGSEA. This CDR3 spans 13 amino acids. Unmatched junction bases numbered 5, after V lost 6 bases and J lost 3 bases. This CDR3 reads CSVSGLHYNEQFF. Written as DNA, the CDR3 is TGCAGCGTCTCGGGACTACACTACAATGAGCAGTTCTTC.

The V and J genes are TRBV7-2 and TRBJ2-3, with 8 bases fitting TRBD2. Germline V lookup: CDR1 SGHTA, CDR2 FQGNSA. J lost 0 bases, V lost 2 bases, and 4 bases had no gene match. This CDR3 comprises 16 residues. CDR3 region: CASSLRLAGSTDTQYF. The CDR3 DNA reads TGTGCCAGCAGCTTACGGCTAGCGGGTAGCACAGATACGCAGTATTTT.

This clonotype was counted a few times. The chain joins TRBV20-1 to TRBJ2-1; 10 bases match TRBD2. This CDR3 is 15 amino acids long. The junction had 7 bases not matched to a gene; V was cut back by 4 bases and J by 4 bases. Germline CDR1 DFQATT, CDR2 SNEGSKA (reference sequence). The CDR3 DNA reads TGCAGTGCTAACCCCACTAGCGGGGTATACAATGAGCAGTTCTTC. Its translation is CSANPTSGVYNEQFF.

The table lists this clonotype with many counts. The gene calls are TRBV20-1 and TRBJ2-3, with D perhaps matching TRBD1 or TRBD2 (5 bases each). With 1 base removed from V and 2 bases from J, the gap between germline ends came to 10 bases. This CDR3 contains 14 residues. Germline V gene lookup returns CDR1 DFQATT and CDR2 SNEGSKA (reference sequence). CDR3 in DNA: TGCAGTGCTAGAGTGGGGGTTTACACAGATACGCAGTATTTT. This codes for CSARVGVYTDTQYF.

This clonotype turned up a few times. The J gene is TRBJ2-3, the V gene TRBV12-3 or TRBV12-4; D remains ambiguous. The CDR3 length is 13 residues. V lost 5 bases and J lost 4, with 10 bases in between. The CDR3 coding sequence is TGTGCCAGCAGTCGGAGATTGTCAGATACGCAGTATTTT. This translates into CASSRRLSDTQYF.

The V gene is TRBV7-2, the J gene TRBJ2-1; no firm D call. V gave up 4 bases and J gave up 9 bases, with 13 bases separating them. From germline, CDR1 is SGHTA and CDR2 FQGNSA. This CDR3 comprises 13 residues. CDR3 DNA sequence: TGTGCCAGCAGCTCACATAGGGTTTCTGAGCAGTTCTTC. It specifies CASSSHRVSEQFF.

The chain links TRBV2 to TRBJ2-7; no definite D call. V was pared by 6 bases and J by 5 bases, with 8 bases between. CDR1 is SNHLY and CDR2 is FYNNEI in the germline V gene. This CDR3 has 11 residues. CDR3 nucleotide sequence: TGTGCCAGCAGCCCGTTCCACGAGCAGTACTTC. This gives the protein CASSPFHEQYF.

This clonotype was seen only a few times. This chain uses TRBV3-1 with TRBJ2-3; D is possibly TRBD2 (5 bases). Trimming stripped 4 bases from V and 7 bases from J, with 18 bases between. Germline V gene lookup returns CDR1 LGHDT and CDR2 YNNKEL (reference sequence). The length of the CDR3 is 15 residues. CDR3 region: CASSPEVSSRYTQYF. The CDR3 DNA reads TGTGCCAGCAGCCCGGAGGTGTCTTCACGGTATACGCAGTATTTT.

This clonotype was picked up a small number of times. The chain carries TRBV6-5 and TRBJ2-3; D remains unclear. Germline V CDR1 and CDR2: MNHEY, SVGAGI. There are 19 residues in the CDR3. Trimming cost V 2 bases and J 4 bases, with 25 bases left between them. The CDR3 DNA follows: TGTGCCAGCAGTTACCCAAGCTGGATTGAGCGACGTGGGGCAGATACGCAGTATTTT. It codes for CASSYPSWIERRGADTQYF.